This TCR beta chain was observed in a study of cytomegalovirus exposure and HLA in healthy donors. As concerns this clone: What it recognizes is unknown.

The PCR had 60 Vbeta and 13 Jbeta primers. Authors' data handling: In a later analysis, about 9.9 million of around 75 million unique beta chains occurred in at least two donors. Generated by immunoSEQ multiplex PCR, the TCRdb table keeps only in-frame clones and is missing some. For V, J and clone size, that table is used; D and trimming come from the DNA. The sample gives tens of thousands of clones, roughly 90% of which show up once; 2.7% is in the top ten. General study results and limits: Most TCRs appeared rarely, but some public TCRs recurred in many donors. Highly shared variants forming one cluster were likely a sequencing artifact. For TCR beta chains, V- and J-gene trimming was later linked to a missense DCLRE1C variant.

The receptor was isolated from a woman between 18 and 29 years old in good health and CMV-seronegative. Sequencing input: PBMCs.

The CDR3 DNA is TGTGCCAGCAGACCTAGCGGGGTAGCCAAAAACATTCAGTACTTC. It specifies CASRPSGVAKNIQYF. The genes are TRBV6-6 and TRBJ2-4; TRBD2 agrees at 9 bases. With 6 bases clipped from V and 0 bases from J, the junction kept 3 bases outside the gene matches. This CDR3 contains 15 residues. Germline lookup yields CDR1 MNHNY and CDR2 SVGAGI (reference sequence).